A selection of T cell receptor beta chains follows, all from one sample in a study of blood T cell repertoires in COVID-19. Clones were read by immunoSEQ multiplex PCR, and TCRdb kept only the in-frame ones, dropping some. The data contain 52,000 or so clones, 90% of them singletons. Material for sequencing was peripheral blood. These receptors were taken from a man over 45 with acute or convalescent COVID-19. Each CDR3 is given with its conserved first and last residue. A D gene is named only where the DNA matches it firmly. Clone size, where shown, is once, few, many, or a class for clones that have expanded.

TRBV14	TRBJ2-1	TRBD2	.	TGTGCCAGCAGCCTCACCGCTAGCGGGAGATACAATGAGCAGTTCTTC	CASSLTASGRYNEQFF
TRBV11-3	TRBJ2-1	.	.	TGTGCCAGCAGCCCGGGTGGGGAGCAGTTCTTC	CASSPGGEQFF
TRBV19	TRBJ1-1	.	.	TGTGCCAGTAGTATAGGAGCCACTGAAGCTTTCTTT	CASSIGATEAFF
TRBV24-1	TRBJ1-2	.	.	TGTGCCACCAGTGAGGTGAGTAACTATGGCTACACCTTC	CATSEVSNYGYTF
TRBV27	TRBJ1-1	.	.	TGTGCCAGCACCCGCTCGGGGGGATGGGGAACTGAAGCTTTCTTT	CASTRSGGWGTEAFF
TRBV19	TRBJ2-2	TRBD2	.	TGTGCCAGTAGTGAGAGACTAGCGGGAGGAACAGGGGAGCTGTTTTTT	CASSERLAGGTGELFF
TRBV6-6	TRBJ2-7	TRBD2	.	TGTGCCAGCCAGCGGGAGGGCCTCGACGAGCAGTACTTC	CASQREGLDEQYF
TRBV7-8	TRBJ1-5	.	.	TGTGCCAGCAGCTTAGCGACAACTGCAAATCAGCCCCAGCATTTT	CASSLATTANQPQHF
TRBV5-1	TRBJ1-1	.	.	TGCGCCAGCAGCTTGGACAACATGAACACTGAAGCTTTCTTT	CASSLDNMNTEAFF
TRBV12-3/TRBV12-4	TRBJ1-2	TRBD1	.	TGTGCCAGTAAGACAGGGTTAGTAGGCTACACCTTC	CASKTGLVGYTF
TRBV5-1	TRBJ2-7	.	.	TGCGCCAGCAGCTTGGCAGGGGCCAGCGAGCAGTACTTC	CASSLAGASEQYF
TRBV6-2/TRBV6-3	TRBJ1-1	.	.	TGTGCCAGCAGCCCTGGTACGGGTCTGAAGAACACTGAAGCTTTCTTT	CASSPGTGLKNTEAFF
TRBV29-1	TRBJ2-3	.	.	TGCAGCTCCTGGACGGGACTTCTGGGAGATACGCAGTATTTT	CSSWTGLLGDTQYF
TRBV15	TRBJ1-4	.	.	TGTGCCACCAGCAGAGTGGTGCTAGGAAAACTGTTTTTT	CATSRVVLGKLFF
TRBV5-6	TRBJ1-3	TRBD1	.	TGTGCCAGCAGCTTCAGGGGGCCGGTCTCTGGAAACACCATATATTTT	CASSFRGPVSGNTIYF
TRBV5-4	TRBJ2-3	.	.	TGTGCCAGCAGCCTGACTGTCACAGATACGCAGTATTTT	CASSLTVTDTQYF
TRBV11-3	TRBJ2-7	.	.	TGTGCCAGCAGCCAGGCGGGCTACGAGCAGTACTTC	CASSQAGYEQYF
TRBV9	TRBJ1-3	.	.	TGTGCCAGCAGCGTAGCTGTGACAGGTGGAAACACCATATATTTT	CASSVAVTGGNTIYF
TRBV11-2	TRBJ1-2	TRBD1	.	TGTGCCAGCAGCTCAACAGGGGGCTTCTATGGCTACACCTTC	CASSSTGGFYGYTF
TRBV5-5	TRBJ2-7	TRBD1	.	TGTGCCAGCACTCGTACACCGGGACAGGTAACCTACGAGCAGTACTTC	CASTRTPGQVTYEQYF
TRBV19	TRBJ2-1	.	.	TGTGCCAGTAGTACGGCTTGGGGCAAGATACAGTTCTTC	CASSTAWGKIQFF
TRBV28	TRBJ2-7	TRBD1	.	TGTGCCAGCAGGGGGACAGGCGGCTCCTACGAGCAGTACTTC	CASRGTGGSYEQYF
TRBV10-3	TRBJ2-7	TRBD2	once	TGTGCCATCAGTGACTTCGGTCCCGGGAGGGCCGCCCGCGCCGAGCAGTACTTC	CAISDFGPGRAARAEQYF
TRBV7-9	TRBJ2-7	TRBD1	.	TGTGCCAGCAGCCCGGGACAGGGGAATGAGCAGTACTTC	CASSPGQGNEQYF
TRBV6-6	TRBJ2-1	.	.	TGTGCCAGCAGTCGGAAGAGCTCCTACAATGAGCAGTTCTTC	CASSRKSSYNEQFF
TRBV6-2/TRBV6-3	TRBJ1-5	.	.	TGTGCCAGCAGTTACAACCGGGTTTATAGCAATCAGCCCCAGCATTTT	CASSYNRVYSNQPQHF
TRBV6-5	TRBJ1-2	.	.	TGTGCCAGCAGTTCCGAGGGGGTGGGCTACACCTTC	CASSSEGVGYTF
TRBV29-1	TRBJ2-1	TRBD2	.	TGCAGCGTTGAAGGACTAGCGGGACCCAACGAGCAGTTCTTC	CSVEGLAGPNEQFF
TRBV19	TRBJ2-1	TRBD2	.	TGTGCCAGTAGACTAGCGGGAGGTCTGTACAATGAGCAGTTCTTC	CASRLAGGLYNEQFF
TRBV5-5	TRBJ2-3	TRBD1	.	TGTGCCAGCAGCTATGATCAGGGACAGGGGATTTCGCAGTATTTT	CASSYDQGQGISQYF
TRBV7-2	TRBJ2-2	TRBD1	.	TGTGCCAGCAGCTTTCATAGACAGGGGGGGGAGCTGTTTTTT	CASSFHRQGGELFF
TRBV18	TRBJ1-1	TRBD1	.	TGTGCCAGCTCACCAGGACAGGGGGCGAACACTGAAGCTTTCTTT	CASSPGQGANTEAFF
TRBV11-2	TRBJ2-1	TRBD2	.	TGTGCCAGCAGCTTACGGTTCCCGGGACTAGCGGGAGAAGGCAATGAGCAGTTCTTC	CASSLRFPGLAGEGNEQFF
TRBV3-1/TRBV3-2	TRBJ2-7	.	.	TGTGCCAGCAGCCAAGGATGGGACACGGTGGTTGCCTACGAGCAGTACTTC	CASSQGWDTVVAYEQYF
TRBV9	TRBJ1-6	.	.	TGTGCCAGCAGCGCCGTGGAGGGGTTTAATTCACCCCTCCACTTT	CASSAVEGFNSPLHF
TRBV24-1	TRBJ1-5	.	.	TGTGCCATCTCGGACAGACGCAACGAGCCCCAGCATTTT	CAISDRRNEPQHF
TRBV7-9	TRBJ1-1	.	.	TGTGCCAGCAGCTTAGCGGGGGGTGAAAAAGCTTTCTTT	CASSLAGGEKAFF
TRBV5-4	TRBJ2-1	.	.	TGTGCCAGCAGCTTCCCGGAGGAGAACAATGAGCAGTTCTTC	CASSFPEENNEQFF
TRBV27	TRBJ2-7	TRBD2	.	TGTGCCAGCAGCCGGACTAGCGGGAGTTGGAATCACGAGCAGTACTTC	CASSRTSGSWNHEQYF
TRBV5-8	TRBJ2-1	TRBD1	.	TGTGCCAGCAGCCCGGGACAGCGATACAATGAGCAGTTCTTC	CASSPGQRYNEQFF
TRBV11-3	TRBJ2-1	.	.	TGTGCCAGCAGCTTAGGACGGGATGAGCAGTTCTTC	CASSLGRDEQFF
TRBV27	TRBJ2-7	.	.	TGTGCCAGCAGTTTAGGACTTCGAACCTACGAGCAGTACTTC	CASSLGLRTYEQYF
TRBV28	TRBJ1-6	TRBD1	few	TGTGGGATACAGGGACAGGGTCCATCCTATAATTCACCCCTCCACTTT	CGIQGQGPSYNSPLHF